This TCR beta chain was sequenced in a study of cytomegalovirus exposure and HLA in healthy donors. Study-wide context: From HLA-typed donors, an early data release held about 92 million unique TCRs.

V was shortened by 4 bases and J by 3 bases, with 13 bases between the two germline ends. The CDR3 loop spans 14 amino acids. Germline CDR1 MNHNS, CDR2 SASEGT. Primers included in the PCR were 60 Vbeta and 13 Jbeta primers. Measured with immunoSEQ multiplex PCR; TCRdb has only the in-frame clones, and not every one. The sample yields 100,000 or so clones, roughly four fifths seen once. Study-wide results and caveats: Among the most significant clusters, several appeared linked to common viral pathogens in a later analysis.

Note on this clone: The antigen is not known.

Sequenced material: PBMCs. The source of this sequence is a male donor in good health and CMV-seropositive. The chain joins TRBV6-1 to TRBJ2-7, with D possibly being TRBD1 (5 bases). The CDR3 loop is CASSGTSISYEQYF. Written as DNA, the CDR3 is TGTGCCAGCAGTGGGACATCAATTAGCTACGAGCAGTACTTC.